This T cell receptor beta chain was identified in a study of blood T cell repertoires in COVID-19. The CDR3 sequence is 14 residues long. Germline values: CDR1 SNHLY, CDR2 FYNNEI. Trimming shortened V by 2 bases and J by 1 base, and 8 bases separated the two germline ends. This table comes from immunoSEQ multiplex PCR, and its TCRdb copy is limited to in-frame clones, with some not included. The sample comprises 150,000 or so clones, about 84% of which are singletons, and approximately 5.1% rests with the top ten. V is TRBV2 and J is TRBJ1-1, with D perhaps matching TRBD1 (6 bases). The sequence was collected from a woman between 40 and 50 years old with acute COVID-19. The sample comprised PBMCs or T cells enriched from blood (not recorded which). The CDR3 region is CASSENRANTEAFF. DNA for the CDR3: TGTGCCAGCAGTGAAAACAGGGCGAACACTGAAGCTTTCTTT. The complete variable domain, with remaining parts taken from reference TRBV2 and TRBJ1-1, reads EPEVTQTPSHQVTQMGQEVILRCVPISNHLYFYWYRQILGQKVEFLVSFYNNEISEKSEIFDDQFSVERPDGSNFTLKIRSTKLEDSAMYFCASSENRANTEAFFGQGTRLTVV.